Below are 11 T cell receptor beta chains sequenced from a single sample in a study of vaccination effects on CD4 cells after COVID-19. The data were produced by immunoSEQ multiplex PCR, yet TCRdb's version contains in-frame clones alone and is incomplete. The sample lists 65,000 to 80,000 clones, approximately 77% occurring once. These receptors' antigens are unknown. Cells that had been cultured for ten to eleven days were the source of isolated CD4+ T cells. The specimen comprised CD4+ T cells from PBMCs cultured without peptide, sampled before COVID-19 vaccination. These receptors all stem from a human donor who received a COVID-19 vaccine.

The rearrangement uses TRBV18 and TRBJ2-7; D gene unclear. CDR3 length: 13 amino acids. Between the trimmed V and J ends, which lost 2 bases and 3 bases, there was a span of 8 bases. From germline, CDR1 is KGHSH and CDR2 LQKENI. CDR3 sequence (DNA): TGTGCCAGCTCACCAGGATCCAGCTACGAGCAGTACGTC. Translating it yields CASSPGSSYEQYV.

This rearrangement joins TRBV3-1 (or the pseudogene TRBV3-2) to TRBJ1-2; 7 positions match TRBD1. Germline loops: CDR1 LGHDT, CDR2 YNNKEL (reference sequence). The CDR3 is 14 residues long. Trimming cost V 4 bases and J 6 bases; bases outside gene matches: 8. CDR3 sequence: CASSLRTGRNGYTF. For the CDR3, the DNA is TGTGCCAGCAGCCTTAGGACAGGACGGAATGGCTACACCTTC.

This clone came up a few times. The chain uses TRBV11-2 and TRBJ2-7; D is perhaps TRBD2 (5 bases). CDR3 size: 16 residues. The germline V gene has CDR1 SGHAT and CDR2 FQNNGV. V shed 7 bases and J shed 0 bases, with 19 bases lying between them. In nucleotides, the CDR3 is TGTGCCAGCACCCATTCCGCGGGCCCTAGCTCCTACGAGCAGTACGTC. This codes for CASTHSAGPSSYEQYV.

V gene TRBV18 combines with J gene TRBJ2-7; D is possibly TRBD1 (6 bases). This CDR3 region has 13 residues. Between the trimmed V and J ends, which lost 6 bases and 5 bases, there was a span of 14 bases. CDR1 is KGHSH, CDR2 LQKENI, per germline. CDR3 coding DNA: TGTGCCAGCTCCCCTACAGGGTCGCACGAGCAGTACGTC. It specifies CASSPTGSHEQYV.

The rearrangement uses TRBV5-1 and TRBJ2-3; perhaps TRBD2 as D (6 bases). Germline assignment: CDR1 SGHRS and CDR2 YFSETQ. The CDR3 consists of 15 residues. The V and J ends lost 5 bases and 0 bases respectively, with 13 bases between them. The CDR3 here is CASRGFGGSTDTQYF. The CDR3, as DNA: TGCGCCAGCAGAGGTTTTGGGGGGAGCACAGATACGCAGTATTTT. The complete variable domain, with remaining parts taken from reference TRBV5-1 and TRBJ2-3, reads KAGVTQTPRYLIKTRGQQVTLSCSPISGHRSVSWYQQTPGQGLQFLFEYFSETQRNKGNFPGRFSGRQFSNSRSEMNVSTLELGDSALYLCASRGFGGSTDTQYFGPGTRLTVL.

This sequence joins TRBV27 and TRBJ1-4, with a weak D call TRBD1 (5 bases). V was cut by 5 bases and J by 5 bases, with 12 bases left in between. The CDR3 is 14 amino acids. Germline V gene sequence: CDR1 MNHEY, CDR2 SMNVEV (reference sequence). CDR3: CASSRDARNEKLFF. Here the CDR3 DNA reads TGTGCCAGCAGTCGGGACGCCCGAAATGAAAAACTGTTTTTT.

This chain connects TRBV18 to TRBJ2-1; 7 nucleotides line up with TRBD2. After removal of 2 bases from V and 2 bases from J, the junction contained 6 bases not matched to a gene. This CDR3 has 16 amino acids. The V gene's germline CDR1 is KGHSH and CDR2 LQKENI. CDR3 nucleotides: TGTGCCAGCTCACCAGGGCTAGCGGTAACCTACAATGAGCAGTTCTTC. This codes for CASSPGLAVTYNEQFF. The variable domain in full, with the rest retrieved from reference TRBV18 and TRBJ2-1, is NAGVMQNPRHLVRRRGQEARLRCSPMKGHSHVYWYRQLPEEGLKFMVYLQKENIIDESGMPKERFSAEFPKEGPSILRIQQVVRGDSAAYFCASSPGLAVTYNEQFFGPGTRLTVL.

V gene TRBV5-4 combines with J gene TRBJ2-1, with a possible D match to TRBD2 (6 bases). The CDR3 is made up of 15 amino acids. CDR1 is SGHNT and CDR2 is YYREEE in the germline V gene (reference sequence). Between the trimmed V and J ends, which lost 4 bases and 15 bases, there was a span of 26 bases. The chain's CDR3 is CASSPQGLSTTQAFF. For the CDR3, the DNA is TGTGCCAGCAGCCCCCAGGGACTCTCAACAACACAGGCGTTCTTC.

J is TRBJ2-7 and V is TRBV6-5; 9 nucleotides agree with TRBD2. Trimming cost V 10 bases and J 4 bases; bases outside gene matches: 11. The CDR3 runs to 14 residues. CDR1 MNHEY and CDR2 SVGAGI come from the germline V gene. The CDR3, as DNA: TGTGCCATCTTTTCAGGACTAGCGAAATACGAGCAGTACGTC. It codes for CAIFSGLAKYEQYV.

The gene calls are TRBV18 and TRBJ2-1, with 7 bases fitting TRBD1. Germline V gives CDR1 KGHSH, CDR2 LQKENI. CDR3 length: 16 amino acids. V shed 3 bases, J shed 2 bases, and the junction held 7 bases outside the gene matches. The CDR3 loop is CASSPQLGGPYNEQFF. The CDR3 DNA is TGTGCCAGCTCACCCCAATTAGGGGGCCCCTACAATGAGCAGTTCTTC.

V usage is TRBV4-1 and J usage is TRBJ1-5; D is perhaps TRBD1 (5 bases). Per germline, CDR1 MGHRA and CDR2 YSYEKL. The germline V and J ends were trimmed by 1 base and 3 bases, with 10 bases remaining between them. The CDR3 is made up of 15 amino acids. This CDR3 reads CASSQVAGNNQPQHF. The DNA of the CDR3 is TGCGCCAGCAGCCAAGTTGCAGGGAACAATCAGCCCCAGCATTTT.